This TCR beta chain comes out of a study of OX40 agonist ivuxolimab in advanced cancers. As for the study in general: Patients were dosed intravenously with ivuxolimab at 0.01 to 10 mg/kg every 2 weeks.

Data came from immunoSEQ multiplex PCR; TCRdb stores just in-frame clones and leaves some out. The sample shows approximately 66,000 clones, around 84% of them seen only once. Germline lookup yields CDR1 MNHEY and CDR2 SVGAGI. CDR3 length: 13 amino acids. Trimming cost V 7 bases and J 6 bases, with 14 bases left between them. The V and J genes are TRBV6-5 and TRBJ2-3; a weak D match, TRBD1 (5 bases). The TCR comes from an adult with an advanced solid tumor such as melanoma, head and neck, liver or kidney cancer. Sample: CD4+ or CD8+ T cells sorted from blood, taken in a trial of the OX40 agonist ivuxolimab. CDR3 coding DNA: TGTGCCAGCATAAAAAGGGGTGGTGATACGCAGTATTTT. Translated: CASIKRGGDTQYF.